This TCR beta chain came from a study of T cell changes during pregnancy in multiple sclerosis. Trimming took off 0 bases at V and 8 bases at J, with 11 bases between the two ends. Germline V lookup: CDR1 MGHRA, CDR2 YSYEKL. This CDR3 has 13 amino acids. TCRdb keeps only in-frame clones here, not all; method: immunoSEQ multiplex PCR. Of about 120,000 clones in the sample, about 94% were seen once. The source is a female donor with multiple sclerosis, enrolled in a pregnancy study. This chain connects TRBV4-1 to TRBJ2-7; a possible D gene is TRBD2 (6 bases). The source material was peripheral blood, sampled before pregnancy. The CDR3 is CASSQDLTSKQYF. In DNA, the CDR3 is TGCGCCAGCAGCCAAGATTTGACTAGTAAGCAGTACTTC.